This T cell receptor beta chain is from a study of post-analysis software for immune sequencing data. Whole-study results and caveats: A few TRBV segments occurring more often in patients than controls included TRBV5-6, TRBV5-1 and TRBV20-1. People with multiple sclerosis had a significantly lower normalized Chao1 diversity than controls did.

Unique molecular identifiers featured in each of the TCR beta cDNA libraries. With roughly 1 to 11 million T cells as the source, a few hundred thousand cDNA molecules resulted. MiXCR, applied by TCRdb to the PCR reads, yields one record per CDR3 protein. The sample holds roughly 400,000 distinct CDR3 sequences; 39% are singletons and the top ten take approximately 7.1%. The V gene's germline CDR1 is SGHTA and CDR2 FQGNSA. The germline V and J ends were trimmed by 5 bases and 1 base, with 17 bases remaining between them. CDR3 length equals 16 residues. Regarding this clonotype: The antigen is not known.

This clonotype was obtained from a girl aged 2-10 years with multiple sclerosis. The rearrangement links TRBV7-2 to TRBJ2-5; tentatively, D is TRBD2 (6 bases). The sequencing input was blood. The CDR3 sequence is CASSPFGGDRQETQYF. CDR3 DNA: TGTGCCAGCAGCCCCTTCGGGGGAGACCGCCAAGAGACCCAGTACTTC.